The 23 T cell receptor beta chains reported below all come from one sample, sequenced in a study of CD8 T cells in ankylosing spondylitis (dated 2017 in TCRdb). Libraries came from 5' RACE. TCRdb lists the instrument as Illumina HiSeq 2500. TCRdb trimmed the raw reads at Q25, called clones with MiXCR and kept productive beta chains. Each CDR3 protein gets just one entry, which takes the most common genes and DNA from the rows behind it. In all, the sample holds approximately 240,000 distinct CDR3 sequences, and more than 9% of those were seen once. The ten largest clonotypes hold less than 3% of the sample. Sequenced: blood, either unsorted or a sorted T cell fraction (not recorded which). Source of these receptors: a male donor with ankylosing spondylitis or in good health (not recorded which).

This clonotype was observed at least ten times. The DNA of the CDR3 is TGTGCCAGCAGCTTAACCCCCTATGGCTACACCTTC. Translation gives CASSLTPYGYTF. The gene calls are TRBV7-2 and TRBJ1-2; D is unresolved. From germline, CDR1 is SGHTA and CDR2 FQGNSA. The CDR3 runs 12 residues. Trimming cost V 2 bases and J 4 bases, with 5 bases left between them.

About this clonotype itself: Since a much larger clone is just one base distant, this may be a read error. J is TRBJ2-3 and V is TRBV7-2; a possible D gene is TRBD1 (5 bases). CDR1 and CDR2 from the germline V gene are SGHTA and FQGNSA. The CDR3 runs to 16 residues. V dropped 4 bases and J dropped 5 bases, with 19 bases sitting between them. The CDR3 loop is CASSSRLVGPGDTQYF. CDR3 DNA: TGTGCCAGCAGCTCCCGCCTAGTGGGGCCTGGAGATACGCAGTATTTT. Combining the CDR3 with reference TRBV7-2 and TRBJ2-3 gives the whole variable domain GAGVSQSPSNKVTEKGKDVELRCDPISGHTALYWYRQSLGQGLEFLIYFQGNSAPDKSGLPSDRFSAERTGGSVSTLTIQRTQQEDSAVYLCASSSRLVGPGDTQYFGPGTRLTVL.

The CDR3 DNA sequence: TGTGCCAGTGGACTAGCGGGGCGCACAGATACGCAGTATTTT. Translated: CASGLAGRTDTQYF. This chain uses TRBV2 with TRBJ2-3, with TRBD2 identical over 12 bases. CDR3 length equals 14 residues. Trimming removed 9 bases from V and 1 base from J; junction bases left unmatched: 2. Germline V CDR1 and CDR2: SNHLY, FYNNEI.

At least ten counts were recorded for this clonotype. The chain is built from TRBV5-1 and TRBJ2-1; TRBD1 agrees at 10 bases. This CDR3 contains 14 residues. V was clipped by 4 bases and J by 7 bases; unmatched bases: 5. Germline V gene sequence: CDR1 SGHRS, CDR2 YFSETQ. The CDR3 loop is CASSHGQGENEQFF. The CDR3 region has the DNA TGCGCCAGCAGCCATGGACAGGGGGAGAATGAGCAGTTCTTC.

In its sample, this clonotype was seen many times. The chain carries TRBV5-1 and TRBJ2-3, with 9 bases that match TRBD1. Trimming took 1 base from V and 3 from J; bases not matched to a gene: 3. The germline gives CDR1 SGHRS, CDR2 YFSETQ. The length of the CDR3 is 15 residues. This chain's CDR3 is CASSLRGQGTDTQYF. CDR3 coding DNA: TGCGCCAGCAGCTTGAGGGGACAGGGAACAGATACGCAGTATTTT.

This clonotype was seen only a few times. This rearrangement joins TRBV7-2 to TRBJ2-4, with D possibly matching TRBD2 (6 bases). V dropped 1 base and J dropped 7 bases, with 14 bases sitting between them. The CDR3 is made up of 15 amino acids. The germline V gene encodes CDR1 SGHTA and CDR2 FQGNSA. This chain's CDR3 is CASSLGVQEGNIQYF. CDR3 DNA: TGTGCCAGCAGCTTAGGGGTCCAGGAGGGTAACATTCAGTACTTC. Based on the CDR3 plus reference TRBV7-2 and TRBJ2-4, the full variable domain is GAGVSQSPSNKVTEKGKDVELRCDPISGHTALYWYRQSLGQGLEFLIYFQGNSAPDKSGLPSDRFSAERTGGSVSTLTIQRTQQEDSAVYLCASSLGVQEGNIQYFGAGTRLSVL.

This clonotype appeared many times. The V gene is TRBV12-3 or TRBV12-4, the J gene TRBJ1-2, with D possibly being TRBD1 (6 bases). Between the trimmed V and J ends, which lost 5 bases and 4 bases, there was a span of 14 bases. This CDR3 spans 14 amino acids. In nucleotides, the CDR3 is TGTGCCAGCAGTCCACAGGGTTTCCCCTATGGCTACACCTTC. Protein product: CASSPQGFPYGYTF.

This clonotype was detected many times. V usage is TRBV10-3 and J usage is TRBJ2-2, with 14 bases fitting TRBD2. Trimming removed 9 bases from V and 5 bases from J; junction bases left unmatched: 2. This CDR3 comprises 14 residues. The V gene's germline CDR1 is ENHRY and CDR2 SYGVKD. The CDR3 DNA reads TGTGCCATTGGACTAGCGGGAGGTACCGGGGAGCTGTTTTTT. Its protein is CAIGLAGGTGELFF.

The V and J genes are TRBV29-1 and TRBJ2-2; D uncertain. Per the germline V gene, CDR1 is SQVTM and CDR2 is ANQGSEA. The V end was cut by 6 bases, the J end by 5 bases, with 13 bases between. The CDR3 covers 13 residues. Written as DNA, the CDR3 is TGCAGCGTACCCCTGGGTGGGACCGGGGAGCTGTTTTTT. It translates to CSVPLGGTGELFF.

To note about this clonotype: A much bigger clone sits one base away, suggesting this may be a read error. The chain uses TRBV7-2 and TRBJ1-5, with D uncertain. This CDR3 is 13 amino acids long. The V and J ends lost 3 bases and 0 bases respectively, with 3 bases between them. Per germline, CDR1 SGHTA and CDR2 FQGNSA. CDR3 coding DNA: TGTGCCAGCAGCTTTAATAGCAATCAGCCCCAGCATTTT. Its protein is CASSFNSNQPQHF.

This clonotype was seen ten or more times. This sequence joins TRBV6-6 and TRBJ1-1; D is unresolved. This CDR3 spans 13 amino acids. Deletions cut 7 bases from V and 11 bases from J, with 20 bases between. Germline V gene lookup returns CDR1 MNHNY and CDR2 SVGAGI (reference sequence). CDR3 sequence reads: CASTTTSNNAAFF. In DNA, the CDR3 is TGTGCCAGCACCACGACCAGTAACAATGCGGCTTTCTTT.

V and J are TRBV27 and TRBJ2-2, with a tentative D call TRBD1 (5 bases). Trimming shortened V by 6 bases and J by 1 base, and 9 bases separated the two germline ends. CDR3 length equals 14 residues. The germline V gene has CDR1 MNHEY and CDR2 SMNVEV (reference sequence). CDR3 loop: CASRVQGNTGELFF. CDR3 DNA: TGTGCCAGCAGGGTTCAGGGGAACACCGGGGAGCTGTTTTTT.

This clonotype was detected ten times or more. The chain couples TRBV5-4 to TRBJ1-2; tentatively, D is TRBD1 (6 bases). The CDR3 sequence is 16 residues long. Germline V gene sequence: CDR1 SGHNT, CDR2 YYREEE (reference sequence). The V and J ends lost 4 bases and 4 bases respectively, with 20 bases between them. This CDR3 is CASSTETGFARYGYTF. The CDR3 DNA sequence: TGTGCCAGCAGCACAGAGACAGGATTTGCCCGCTATGGCTACACCTTC.

At least ten counts were recorded for this clonotype. The chain employs TRBV5-1 and TRBJ1-1; 8 positions match TRBD1. Germline V gene data show CDR1 as SGHRS and CDR2 as YFSETQ. V lost 4 bases, J lost 8 bases, and 10 bases stayed unmatched. This CDR3 region has 14 residues. This chain's CDR3 is CASSRKDREGEAFF. CDR3 bases: TGCGCCAGCAGCCGCAAGGACAGGGAGGGGGAAGCTTTCTTT. Filled out from reference TRBV5-1 and TRBJ1-1, the complete variable domain reads KAGVTQTPRYLIKTRGQQVTLSCSPISGHRSVSWYQQTPGQGLQFLFEYFSETQRNKGNFPGRFSGRQFSNSRSEMNVSTLELGDSALYLCASSRKDREGEAFFGQGTRLTVV.

This clonotype was seen at least ten times. The chain employs TRBV20-1 and TRBJ2-7; 9 bases map to TRBD1. CDR1 and CDR2 (germline): DFQATT, SNEGSKA (reference sequence). The V gene end was trimmed by 3 bases and the J gene end by 6 bases; junction bases not matched to a gene: 9. The CDR3 consists of 14 residues. The CDR3 DNA reads as TGCAGTGCTAGGGAACAGGGGGCGCCGGGCGAGCAGTACTTC. This codes for CSAREQGAPGEQYF.

This clonotype has at least ten counts. The chain uses TRBV10-3 and TRBJ1-6; D may be TRBD1 (5 bases). Germline lookup yields CDR1 ENHRY and CDR2 SYGVKD. This CDR3 is 13 amino acids long. Trimming removed 9 bases from V and 9 bases from J, with 15 bases in between. CDR3 bases: TGTGCCATATCCGTAGGGGAGAGTTCACCCCTCCACTTT. Encoded protein: CAISVGESSPLHF.

The CDR3 nucleotides read TGCAGTGTCTCAGACGGTGGAAACACCATATATTTT. Translated: CSVSDGGNTIYF. V gene TRBV20-1 combines with J gene TRBJ1-3; D is unresolved. Trimming left V 7 bases short and J 3 bases short, with 10 bases between. Per germline, CDR1 DFQATT and CDR2 SNEGSKA (reference sequence). The CDR3 spans 12 residues.

This clonotype was picked up a small number of times. The V gene is TRBV12-3 or TRBV12-4, the J gene TRBJ1-2, with 10 bases fitting TRBD1. The V gene end was trimmed by 8 bases and the J gene end by 8 bases; junction bases not matched to a gene: 5. This CDR3 is built from 12 residues. CDR3 residues: CASGDRGRGYTF. CDR3 DNA: TGTGCCAGCGGTGACAGGGGGCGGGGCTACACCTTC.

This clonotype was seen many times. V usage is TRBV20-1 and J usage is TRBJ1-1, with a weak D call TRBD1 (6 bases). The germline gives CDR1 DFQATT, CDR2 SNEGSKA (reference sequence). V dropped 5 bases and J dropped 0 bases, with 10 bases sitting between them. CDR3 size: 13 residues. CDR3 coding DNA: TGCAGTGCTTTTGGGGGCATGAACACTGAAGCTTTCTTT. Translating gives CSAFGGMNTEAFF.

Ten or more counts support this clonotype. This sequence joins TRBV12-3 or TRBV12-4 and TRBJ1-5; perhaps TRBD1 as D (6 bases). This CDR3 region has 13 residues. Trimming took off 5 bases at V and 5 bases at J, with 10 bases between the two ends. The CDR3 here is CASSLNRDQPQHF. Written as DNA, the CDR3 is TGTGCCAGCAGTCTAAACAGGGATCAGCCCCAGCATTTT.

In its sample, this clonotype was seen many times. This sequence joins TRBV5-1 and TRBJ2-1; perhaps TRBD2 as D (5 bases). CDR3 length: 15 residues. Trimming stripped 0 bases from V and 7 bases from J, with 14 bases between. Germline-derived CDR1 and CDR2 are SGHRS and YFSETQ. Here the CDR3 reads CASSLAETRRNEQFF. CDR3 sequence (DNA): TGCGCCAGCAGCTTGGCGGAGACCCGGAGGAATGAGCAGTTCTTC.

This clonotype has ten or more counts. The chain uses TRBV2 and TRBJ2-4, with TRBD1 as a possible D gene (6 bases). V was clipped by 5 bases and J by 3 bases, with 11 bases between them. Germline assignment: CDR1 SNHLY and CDR2 FYNNEI. The CDR3 is made up of 14 amino acids. The CDR3: CASSQQGYKNIQYF. The CDR3 DNA reads TGTGCCAGCAGTCAACAGGGATACAAAAACATTCAGTACTTC.

This clonotype has ten or more counts. V gene TRBV29-1 combines with J gene TRBJ1-2, with D tentatively TRBD1 (6 bases). Germline V gene sequence: CDR1 SQVTM, CDR2 ANQGSEA. V was cut by 4 bases and J by 7 bases, with 13 bases left in between. This CDR3 has 12 residues. The chain's CDR3 is CSVGEGGIGYTF. The CDR3, as DNA: TGCAGCGTTGGGGAAGGGGGGATTGGCTACACCTTC.